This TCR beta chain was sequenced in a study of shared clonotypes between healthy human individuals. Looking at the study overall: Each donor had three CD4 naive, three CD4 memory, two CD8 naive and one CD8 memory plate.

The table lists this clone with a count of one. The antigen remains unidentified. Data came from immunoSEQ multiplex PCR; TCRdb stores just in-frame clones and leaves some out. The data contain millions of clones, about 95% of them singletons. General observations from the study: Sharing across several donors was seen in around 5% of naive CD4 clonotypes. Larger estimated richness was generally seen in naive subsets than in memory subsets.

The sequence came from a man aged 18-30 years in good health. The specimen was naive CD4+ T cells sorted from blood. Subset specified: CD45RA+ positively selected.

CDR3 DNA sequence: TGCGCCAGCACCTACTCTGGAAACACCATATATTTT. Its protein is CASTYSGNTIYF. The chain recombines TRBV10-2 with TRBJ1-3; D gene ambiguous. CDR3 length: 12 residues. In germline, CDR1 is WSHSY, CDR2 SAAADI. Trimming cost V 7 bases and J 0 bases, with 4 bases left between them.